This TCR beta chain was sequenced in a study of glioma-infiltrating T cells. CDR1 and CDR2 from the germline V gene are SNHLY and FYNNEI. There are 14 residues in the CDR3. Study observations and caveats: Very few CDR3 sequences were shared between tissue and blood.

The iRepertoire nested amplicon-rescue multiplex PCR amplified TCR alpha and beta CDR3s from RNA. From the multiplex PCR reads, TCRdb called clonotypes with MiXCR, one entry per CDR3 protein. The sample lists approximately 190,000 distinct CDR3 sequences; more than 25% were seen once. On this clonotype itself: Its antigen is still unknown. Just one base apart from a much larger clone, this may be a read error.

The source material was glioma tissue, nonneoplastic brain tissue, or PBMCs (not recorded which). The receptor was derived from a human donor with low-grade glioma or glioblastoma, undergoing nonglioma brain surgery, or in good health (not recorded which). V gene TRBV2 combines with J gene TRBJ2-3, with D perhaps TRBD1 (6 bases). The chain's CDR3 is CASTREGGTDMQYF. CDR3 nucleotide sequence: TGTGCCAGCACCAGGGAAGGGGGAACAGATATGCAGTATTTT.